The rows below give T cell receptor beta chains drawn from one sample of a study of cytomegalovirus exposure and HLA in healthy donors. TCRdb's table, derived via immunoSEQ multiplex PCR, lists solely in-frame clones and lacks some. The table shows some 120,000 clones, with roughly 62% occurring only once. The sample comprised PBMCs. These receptors all come from a man in his thirties or forties in good health and CMV-seropositive. CDR3s include the opening cysteine and the closing phenylalanine or tryptophan. A D gene is named only where the DNA matches it firmly. Only part of the rows carry a size: once, few, many, or a class if the clone is expanded.

V	D	size	J	CDR3	DNA
TRBV4-1	TRBD1	.	TRBJ2-5	CASSQWTGIQETQYF	TGCGCCAGCAGCCAATGGACAGGGATACAAGAGACCCAGTACTTC
TRBV5-6	TRBD1	.	TRBJ2-3	CASIEQGVTDTQYF	TGTGCCAGCATCGAACAGGGGGTGACAGATACGCAGTATTTT
TRBV4-3	TRBD2	large	TRBJ2-1	CASSQELAGSYNEQFF	TGCGCCAGCAGCCAAGAACTAGCGGGCTCCTACAATGAGCAGTTCTTC
TRBV5-1	TRBD2	.	TRBJ2-3	CASSLGLAGEGDTQYF	TGCGCCAGCAGCTTGGGACTAGCGGGCGAGGGAGATACGCAGTATTTT
TRBV28	.	.	TRBJ1-2	CASSLGRGYGYTF	TGTGCCAGCAGTTTGGGCAGAGGGTATGGCTACACCTTC
TRBV5-6	.	.	TRBJ2-6	CASSLRGSGANVLTF	TGTGCCAGCAGCTTAAGGGGCTCTGGGGCCAACGTCCTGACTTTC
TRBV7-8	.	.	TRBJ2-7	CASSPDSHGYEQYF	TGTGCCAGCAGCCCCGACAGTCATGGCTACGAGCAGTACTTC
TRBV5-1	.	few	TRBJ1-1	CASSLNRANTEAFF	TGCGCCAGCAGCTTAAACAGGGCTAACACTGAAGCTTTCTTT
TRBV6-1	TRBD1	.	TRBJ2-1	CASSEGSDRGYNEQFF	TGTGCCAGCAGTGAAGGAAGTGACAGGGGATACAATGAGCAGTTCTTC
TRBV7-9	TRBD1	once	TRBJ1-1	CASSLGQGEAFF	TGTGCCAGCAGCTTGGGACAGGGTGAAGCTTTCTTT
TRBV6-6	TRBD2	.	TRBJ2-1	CASSSRKREGRNEQFF	TGTGCCAGCAGTTCCCGTAAGCGGGAGGGCCGGAATGAGCAGTTCTTC
TRBV10-3	.	.	TRBJ2-3	CAISVAASTDTQYF	TGTGCCATCAGTGTGGCGGCTAGCACAGATACGCAGTATTTT
TRBV4-3	TRBD1	.	TRBJ1-4	CASSTRGLDEKLFF	TGCGCCAGCAGTACCAGGGGGCTTGATGAAAAACTGTTTTTT
TRBV5-3	TRBD2	.	TRBJ2-3	CARSCTSGRMNTQYF	TGTGCCAGAAGCTGTACTAGCGGGAGAATGAATACGCAGTATTTT
TRBV5-5	.	.	TRBJ2-1	CASSWTIEHNEQFF	TGTGCCAGCAGCTGGACTATAGAGCACAATGAGCAGTTCTTC
TRBV28	.	once	TRBJ2-5	CASRTDNKLFVYF	TGTGCCAGTCGGACAGATAACAAGTTATTTGTGTACTTC
TRBV5-6	TRBD2	.	TRBJ2-7	CASSLSGLALEQYF	TGTGCCAGCAGCTTGTCGGGACTAGCACTTGAGCAGTACTTC
TRBV7-9	TRBD1	.	TRBJ2-7	CASSLPGTGSYEQYF	TGTGCCAGCAGCCTACCGGGGACAGGGTCCTACGAGCAGTACTTC
TRBV9	.	.	TRBJ2-7	CASSVDGDFRYEQYF	TGTGCCAGCAGCGTTGATGGAGACTTTCGGTACGAGCAGTACTTC
TRBV7-9	.	.	TRBJ2-1	CASKVLSGLGEQFF	TGTGCCAGCAAAGTACTCTCAGGATTGGGTGAGCAGTTCTTC
TRBV5-5	TRBD1	.	TRBJ1-2	CASSLEYLGQGRNGYTF	TGTGCCAGCAGCTTGGAGTATTTGGGACAGGGAAGGAATGGCTACACCTTC
TRBV18	TRBD1	once	TRBJ1-4	CASSPRQGTNEKLFF	TGTGCCAGCTCACCCAGACAGGGAACTAATGAAAAACTGTTTTTT
TRBV5-4	TRBD2	.	TRBJ2-1	CASSLIAGGHEQFF	TGTGCCAGCAGCTTAATAGCGGGAGGTCATGAGCAGTTCTTC
TRBV7-2	TRBD1	few	TRBJ1-2	CASSLGGGQGNYGYTF	TGTGCCAGCAGCTTAGGGGGGGGACAGGGGAACTATGGCTACACCTTC
TRBV13	.	.	TRBJ2-6	CASSLLGSGANVLTF	TGTGCCAGCAGCTTACTAGGCTCTGGGGCCAACGTCCTGACTTTC
TRBV4-1	.	.	TRBJ1-5	CASSHPGGNQPQHF	TGCGCCAGCAGCCATCCAGGGGGCAATCAGCCCCAGCATTTT
TRBV5-6	.	.	TRBJ2-1	CASNRVGGPRSYNEQFF	TGTGCCAGCAACCGGGTGGGGGGACCCCGCTCCTACAATGAGCAGTTCTTC
TRBV6-6	TRBD2	.	TRBJ2-7	CASKWAGVGYEQYF	TGTGCCAGCAAATGGGCGGGAGTAGGCTACGAGCAGTACTTC
TRBV19	.	.	TRBJ2-1	CASTFGLNNEQFF	TGTGCCAGTACATTTGGCCTGAACAATGAGCAGTTCTTC
TRBV5-1	TRBD2	.	TRBJ2-3	CASSLTSGSATDTQYF	TGCGCCAGCAGCTTAACTAGCGGGAGTGCGACAGATACGCAGTATTTT
TRBV9	TRBD1	.	TRBJ2-7	CASSTGTGSLEQYF	TGTGCCAGCAGCACCGGGACAGGGTCGCTCGAGCAGTACTTC
TRBV6-1	TRBD2	.	TRBJ2-7	CASRTGTSGINEQYF	TGTGCCAGCAGGACCGGGACTAGCGGGATCAACGAGCAGTACTTC
TRBV9	.	.	TRBJ1-4	CASSVGRQGGEKLFF	TGTGCCAGCAGCGTAGGAAGGCAGGGAGGCGAAAAACTGTTTTTT
TRBV6-5	.	.	TRBJ2-1	CASSPGGNEQFF	TGTGCCAGCAGCCCCGGCGGGAATGAGCAGTTCTTC
TRBV29-1	.	once	TRBJ1-3	CSVEPLGGPDGNTIYF	TGCAGCGTTGAACCCCTAGGAGGACCTGATGGAAACACCATATATTTT
TRBV29-1	TRBD1	.	TRBJ1-1	CSAQGQVNTEAFF	TGCAGCGCCCAGGGACAGGTGAACACTGAAGCTTTCTTT
TRBV11-3	TRBD2	.	TRBJ2-1	CASSLDGGRGNEQFF	TGTGCCAGCAGCTTAGACGGCGGGAGGGGAAATGAGCAGTTCTTC
TRBV7-9	TRBD2	few	TRBJ2-1	CASSLRLAGDLADEQFF	TGTGCCAGCAGCTTAAGACTAGCGGGAGATCTGGCTGATGAGCAGTTCTTC
TRBV5-8	.	.	TRBJ1-5	CASSPGQLNNQPQHF	TGTGCCAGCAGCCCCGGACAGCTAAATAATCAGCCCCAGCATTTT
TRBV29-1	TRBD1	few	TRBJ1-5	CSAAGGQGENQPQHF	TGCAGCGCCGCCGGGGGACAGGGTGAGAATCAGCCCCAGCATTTT
TRBV5-1	.	.	TRBJ2-1	CASSLGVVRGEGQFF	TGCGCCAGCAGCTTGGGAGTGGTCCGGGGAGAGGGGCAGTTCTTC
TRBV19	TRBD2	.	TRBJ2-1	CASRTSGFYNEQFF	TGTGCCAGTCGGACTAGCGGGTTCTACAATGAGCAGTTCTTC
TRBV6-1	TRBD2	.	TRBJ2-7	CASSRLATPYEQYF	TGTGCCAGCAGCAGACTAGCGACACCCTACGAGCAGTACTTC
TRBV5-1	.	.	TRBJ2-7	CASSLRGYEQYF	TGCGCCAGCAGCTTGCGGGGCTACGAGCAGTACTTC
TRBV19	TRBD1	.	TRBJ1-5	CASSMAGTGRQPQHF	TGTGCCAGTAGTATGGCAGGGACAGGGCGGCAGCCCCAGCATTTT
TRBV11-2	TRBD2	.	TRBJ2-3	CASTKRAGGFTDTQYF	TGTGCCAGCACCAAGAGGGCGGGGGGATTCACAGATACGCAGTATTTT
TRBV9	TRBD2	.	TRBJ2-5	CASSVGTSEETQYF	TGTGCCAGCAGCGTAGGCACTAGCGAAGAGACCCAGTACTTC
TRBV7-8	.	.	TRBJ2-3	CASSLVVGARDTQYF	TGTGCCAGCAGCTTAGTTGTGGGAGCTCGAGATACGCAGTATTTT
TRBV5-1	.	.	TRBJ1-2	CASSSQQGGRGYTF	TGCGCCAGCAGCTCACAACAGGGTGGTCGTGGCTACACCTTC
TRBV25-1	.	.	TRBJ1-4	CASSELRRTNEKLFF	TGTGCCAGCAGTGAATTGAGGCGAACTAATGAAAAACTGTTTTTT
TRBV6-5	.	.	TRBJ2-1	CASSLQGPIYNEQFF	TGTGCCAGCAGTCTACAGGGCCCCATATACAATGAGCAGTTCTTC
TRBV4-1	.	.	TRBJ1-5	CASSQGRAFGNQPQHF	TGCGCCAGCAGCCAAGGCAGGGCGTTCGGCAATCAGCCCCAGCATTTT
TRBV5-1	.	.	TRBJ1-1	CASRLSGMNTEAFF	TGCGCCAGCAGGTTGAGCGGAATGAACACTGAAGCTTTCTTT
TRBV27	.	few	TRBJ2-6	CASSLFRDTYSGANVLTF	TGTGCCAGCAGTTTATTCCGGGACACATACTCTGGGGCCAACGTCCTGACTTTC
TRBV6-5	.	.	TRBJ2-2	CASSYRTPSTGELFF	TGTGCCAGCAGTTACAGAACCCCCAGCACCGGGGAGCTGTTTTTT
TRBV19	TRBD1	.	TRBJ2-1	CASEQGANRNEQFF	TGTGCCAGTGAACAGGGGGCGAACAGGAATGAGCAGTTCTTC
TRBV10-3	.	.	TRBJ2-3	CAISERTAQDATQYF	TGTGCCATCAGTGAACGGACAGCTCAGGATGCTACGCAGTATTTT
TRBV5-8	.	.	TRBJ2-5	CASSLYLGEWETQYF	TGTGCCAGCAGCTTATATCTAGGAGAATGGGAGACCCAGTACTTC
TRBV10-2	.	.	TRBJ2-7	CASRKGLPTNQEQYF	TGCGCCAGCAGGAAGGGACTCCCGACTAACCAAGAGCAGTACTTC